This T cell receptor (beta chain) was recorded in a study of cytomegalovirus exposure and HLA in healthy donors. Trimming shortened V by 0 bases and J by 8 bases, and 11 bases separated the two germline ends. The length of the CDR3 is 13 residues. The germline gives CDR1 SGHAT, CDR2 FQDESV (reference sequence). The primer mix had 60 Vbeta and 13 Jbeta primers. Clones were read by immunoSEQ multiplex PCR, and TCRdb kept only the in-frame ones, dropping some. In the table there are 100,000 to 150,000 clones, around 84% of which are singletons. This TCR was recovered from a man between 18 and 29 years old in good health and CMV-seronegative. The V call is TRBV11-1, the J call TRBJ2-7; no definite D call. Sample: PBMCs. CDR3 in amino acids: CASSLAGVQQQYF. The DNA of the CDR3 is TGTGCCAGCAGCTTAGCAGGAGTTCAGCAGCAGTACTTC.